A single sample is the source of the 9 T cell receptor beta chains below, sequenced in a study of blood T cell repertoires in COVID-19. Clones were read by immunoSEQ multiplex PCR, and TCRdb kept only the in-frame ones, dropping some. Among 200,000 to 300,000 clones listed, 70% to 90% were seen once. The sample taken for sequencing was peripheral blood. The receptors originated from a woman between 40 and 50 years old with acute or convalescent COVID-19.

A few counts support this clone. The genes are TRBV3-1 (or the pseudogene TRBV3-2) and TRBJ2-3, with a tentative D call TRBD2 (5 bases). Germline V CDR1 and CDR2: LGHDT, YNNKEL (reference sequence). This CDR3 contains 16 residues. Trimming shortened V by 4 bases and J by 2 bases, and 16 bases separated the two germline ends. The CDR3 DNA sequence: TGTGCCAGCAGCCGATCGGGGTCGCGATACACAGATACGCAGTATTTT. It translates to CASSRSGSRYTDTQYF.

J is TRBJ1-2 and V is TRBV23-1; 8 bases are a match to TRBD1. TRBV23-1 is an open reading frame whose function is uncertain. The V and J ends lost 2 bases and 2 bases, in that order; junction bases with no gene match: 7. CDR3 size: 16 residues. CDR3 DNA: TGCGCCAGCAGTCAAACGTTGGGACAGGAAAACTATGGCTACACCTTC. It specifies CASSQTLGQENYGYTF.

The rearrangement uses TRBV30 and TRBJ1-5; TRBD1 agrees at 7 bases. Germline CDR1 and CDR2: GTSNPN and SVGIG (reference sequence). The CDR3 covers 15 residues. The V gene end was trimmed by 7 bases and the J gene end by 6 bases; junction bases not matched to a gene: 15. CDR3 nucleotides: TGTGCCTACAAATCGGAGGGGGCGGGCGGTCAGCCCCAGCATTTT. Translating it yields CAYKSEGAGGQPQHF.

V gene TRBV30 combines with J gene TRBJ2-3, with D hard to call. CDR1 is GTSNPN, CDR2 SVGIG, per germline (reference sequence). CDR3 length: 13 amino acids. V dropped 1 base and J dropped 7 bases, with 12 bases sitting between them. The chain's CDR3 is CAWSDVPNHTQYF. CDR3 bases: TGTGCCTGGAGTGACGTGCCTAATCATACGCAGTATTTT.

The genes are TRBV5-1 and TRBJ2-6, with 10 bases fitting TRBD1. This CDR3 contains 16 residues. The trim removed 6 bases at V and 4 bases at J, leaving 7 bases unmatched. CDR1 SGHRS and CDR2 YFSETQ come from the germline V gene. The CDR3 sequence is CASKPGQGSGANVLTF. Here the CDR3 DNA reads TGCGCCAGCAAACCGGGACAGGGGTCCGGGGCCAACGTCCTGACTTTC.

This chain connects TRBV3-1 (or the pseudogene TRBV3-2) to TRBJ2-2; 8 nucleotides line up with TRBD1. V gave up 6 bases and J gave up 7 bases; unmatched junction bases: 10. The germline V gene has CDR1 LGHDT and CDR2 YNNKEL (reference sequence). The CDR3 totals 15 residues. The CDR3 loop is CASRSTGARFGELFF. CDR3 nucleotide sequence: TGTGCCAGCAGATCGACAGGGGCGCGTTTCGGGGAGCTGTTTTTT.

This clone has more than one count but fewer than ten. The chain recombines TRBV6-2 or TRBV6-3 with TRBJ1-1, with D perhaps TRBD1 (6 bases). Trimming removed 2 bases at V and 2 bases at J, with 12 bases between. Germline V lookup: CDR1 MNHEY, CDR2 SVGEGT. The CDR3 is 15 residues long. The CDR3 DNA is TGTGCCAGCAGTTACGGTGGACAGAAAAACACTGAAGCTTTCTTT. It yields the protein CASSYGGQKNTEAFF.

The table lists this clone with a count of one. The chain combines TRBV24-1 with TRBJ2-3; tentative D call: TRBD1 (8 bases). With 4 bases removed from V and 3 bases from J, the gap between germline ends came to 13 bases. The CDR3 has 15 amino acids. Germline V gives CDR1 KGHDR, CDR2 SFDVKD. The CDR3 region has the DNA TGTGCCACCAGTGACAGCGGGACAGGAACAGATACGCAGTATTTT. It encodes CATSDSGTGTDTQYF.

CDR3 coding DNA: TGCGCCAGCAGCAGAAGCGGGGGTGAAAATACGCAGTATTTT. This sequence encodes CASSRSGGENTQYF. The chain employs TRBV10-1 and TRBJ2-3; 8 nucleotides line up with TRBD2. This CDR3 has 14 amino acids. With 6 bases clipped from V and 7 bases from J, the junction kept 9 bases outside the gene matches. Germline V gives CDR1 WNHNN, CDR2 SYGVQD (reference sequence).